The 21 T cell receptor beta chains presented below share a single source sample, sequenced in a study of T cell responses to AZD1222 COVID-19 vaccine. Sequencing used immunoSEQ multiplex PCR; TCRdb keeps in-frame clones, though not all of them. The sample records roughly 150,000 clones, about 90% being singletons. The starting material was peripheral blood, obtained 28 days after the second AZD1222 dose. The source of these receptors is an adult who received the AZD1222 COVID-19 vaccine.

The chain recombines TRBV7-2 with TRBJ1-5, with D perhaps TRBD1 (5 bases). The germline V and J ends were trimmed by 3 bases and 6 bases, with 12 bases remaining between them. CDR1 and CDR2 from the germline V gene are SGHTA and FQGNSA. The CDR3 is 14 residues long. The chain's CDR3 is CASSLRQWGQPQHF. In nucleotides, the CDR3 is TGTGCCAGCAGCTTGAGACAGTGGGGTCAGCCCCAGCATTTT.

The sample holds one count of this clone. The chain links TRBV19 to TRBJ2-7; 8 bases are shared with TRBD1. There are 15 residues in the CDR3. Unmatched junction bases numbered 6, after V lost 5 bases and J lost 0 bases. Germline CDR1 LNHDA, CDR2 SQIVND (reference sequence). CDR3 region: CASSSRQGSSYEQYF. CDR3 DNA sequence: TGTGCCAGTAGTTCCCGACAGGGGAGCTCCTACGAGCAGTACTTC. The full variable domain, rest sourced from reference TRBV19 and TRBJ2-7, is DGGITQSPKYLFRKEGQNVTLSCEQNLNHDAMYWYRQDPGQGLRLIYYSQIVNDFQKGDIAEGYSVSREKKESFPLTVTSAQKNPTAFYLCASSSRQGSSYEQYFGPGTRLTVT.

J is TRBJ2-7 and V is TRBV7-2; 8 nucleotides align to TRBD2. This CDR3 comprises 16 residues. CDR1 is SGHTA, CDR2 FQGNSA, per germline. J gave up 3 bases and V 1 base, and 8 bases lay outside the gene matches. CDR3: CASSLGQRGLGYEQYF. DNA of the CDR3: TGTGCCAGCAGCTTAGGCCAGCGGGGGTTAGGCTACGAGCAGTACTTC.

The CDR3 DNA sequence: TGTGCCAGCAGTGAACCCGGCCCAAGGGGGTCTGGCTACACCTTC. It codes for CASSEPGPRGSGYTF. The chain combines TRBV25-1 with TRBJ1-2, with D possibly matching TRBD1 (6 bases). The CDR3 is made up of 15 amino acids. Trimming took off 2 bases at V and 7 bases at J, with 17 bases between the two ends. CDR1 is MGHDK, CDR2 SYGVNS, per germline.

The rearrangement joins TRBV6-6 to TRBJ2-7; 7 bases fit TRBD1. The V segment lost 6 bases and the J segment 6 bases; nucleotides outside the gene matches: 5. The CDR3 covers 12 residues. From germline, CDR1 is MNHNY and CDR2 SVGAGI (reference sequence). This CDR3 reads CASRRQGSEQYF. The CDR3 DNA reads TGTGCCAGCAGACGACAGGGCAGCGAGCAGTACTTC.

This chain links TRBV30 with TRBJ1-6; no firm D call. V shed 0 bases and J shed 7 bases, with 10 bases lying between them. Germline CDR1 and CDR2: GTSNPN and SVGIG (reference sequence). CDR3 size: 14 residues. CDR3 sequence: CAWSVPVKNSPLHF. The CDR3 coding sequence is TGTGCCTGGAGTGTACCAGTAAAAAATTCACCCCTCCACTTT.

V and J are TRBV14 and TRBJ1-2, with no clear D. Looked up from germline, CDR1 is SGHDN and CDR2 is FVKESK. This CDR3 region has 13 residues. Trimming shortened V by 6 bases and J by 0 bases, and 8 bases separated the two germline ends. The DNA of the CDR3 is TGTGCCAGCAGAGCGGGCCCTAACTATGGCTACACCTTC. It is translated as CASRAGPNYGYTF. Full variable domain (rest looked up from reference TRBV14 and TRBJ1-2): EAGVTQFPSHSVIEKGQTVTLRCDPISGHDNLYWYRRVMGKEIKFLLHFVKESKQDESGMPNNRFLAERTGGTYSTLKVQPAELEDSGVYFCASRAGPNYGYTFGSGTRLTVV.

The V and J genes are TRBV7-3 and TRBJ1-2, with D uncertain. Trimming stripped 5 bases from V and 7 bases from J, with 17 bases between. There are 14 residues in the CDR3. Germline V CDR1 and CDR2: SGHTA, FQGTGA. The DNA of the CDR3 is TGTGCCAGCAGCCCCGGGCAGGTTCTTGGTGGCTACACCTTC. This gives the protein CASSPGQVLGGYTF. The entire variable domain, with the rest obtained from reference TRBV7-3 and TRBJ1-2, is as follows: GAGVSQTPSNKVTEKGKYVELRCDPISGHTALYWYRQSLGQGPEFLIYFQGTGAADDSGLPNDRFFAVRPEGSVSTLKIQRTERGDSAVYLCASSPGQVLGGYTFGSGTRLTVV.

This sequence joins TRBV5-1 and TRBJ2-7; D assignment may be TRBD1 or TRBD2 (5 bases each). V shed 4 bases and J shed 4 bases, with 15 bases lying between them. CDR1 is SGHRS and CDR2 is YFSETQ in the germline V gene. CDR3 length: 14 residues. DNA for the CDR3: TGCGCCAGCAGCCCCCCGGGACGGATTTACGAGCAGTACTTC. Its protein is CASSPPGRIYEQYF. The full variable domain, rest sourced from reference TRBV5-1 and TRBJ2-7, is KAGVTQTPRYLIKTRGQQVTLSCSPISGHRSVSWYQQTPGQGLQFLFEYFSETQRNKGNFPGRFSGRQFSNSRSEMNVSTLELGDSALYLCASSPPGRIYEQYFGPGTRLTVT.

The genes are TRBV19 and TRBJ2-3, with 7 positions matching TRBD2. The CDR3 loop spans 19 amino acids. Trimming cost V 6 bases and J 1 base; bases outside gene matches: 19. Germline CDR1 and CDR2: LNHDA and SQIVND (reference sequence). As DNA, the CDR3 is TGTGCCAGTAGAATACAGGCGTCTCTACAAGCGGGGCGCACAGATACGCAGTATTTT. Translated, it gives CASRIQASLQAGRTDTQYF.

The rearrangement uses TRBV27 and TRBJ1-3; D gene ambiguous. Germline CDR1 and CDR2: MNHEY and SMNVEV (reference sequence). V dropped 6 bases and J dropped 0 bases, with 12 bases sitting between them. CDR3 size: 15 residues. CDR3 loop: CASSRALSSGNTIYF. The CDR3 bases are TGTGCCAGCAGCCGCGCCCTCAGCTCTGGAAACACCATATATTTT.

The V and J genes are TRBV4-3 and TRBJ1-4; D remains ambiguous. The CDR3 contains 16 residues. V lost 0 bases and J lost 7, with 15 bases in between. The germline V gene encodes CDR1 LGHNA and CDR2 YSLEER. CDR3 region: CASSQDPAAGPEKLFF. The CDR3 DNA is TGCGCCAGCAGCCAAGATCCCGCGGCCGGGCCTGAAAAACTGTTTTTT.

The rearrangement joins TRBV6-1 to TRBJ1-5, with TRBD1 as a possible D gene (6 bases). Looked up from germline, CDR1 is MNHNS and CDR2 is SASEGT. V was cut by 2 bases and J by 2 bases, with 13 bases left in between. This CDR3 has 16 residues. For the CDR3, the DNA is TGTGCCAGCAGTGAAATTCGGGGGCAAGGCAATCAGCCCCAGCATTTT. Translation gives CASSEIRGQGNQPQHF.

The chain is built from TRBV7-9 and TRBJ1-6; 9 bases line up with TRBD1. The V gene end was trimmed by 5 bases and the J gene end by 7 bases; junction bases not matched to a gene: 3. Germline assignment: CDR1 SEHNR and CDR2 FQNEAQ (reference sequence). The CDR3 sequence is 14 residues long. The CDR3 region has the DNA TGTGCCAGCAGCCGCGGGACAGGGAATTCACCCCTCCACTTT. Residues: CASSRGTGNSPLHF.

This clone was seen a handful of times. The rearrangement links TRBV7-9 to TRBJ1-2, with D possibly TRBD1 on 5 matching bases. This CDR3 spans 17 amino acids. The germline V gene encodes CDR1 SEHNR and CDR2 FQNEAQ (reference sequence). V lost 1 base, J lost 2 bases, and 17 bases lay in between. The CDR3 loop reads CASSLGAGLRANYGYTF. In nucleotides, the CDR3 is TGTGCCAGCAGCTTAGGGGCAGGGTTGAGGGCGAACTATGGCTACACCTTC.

This chain connects TRBV4-2 to TRBJ1-6; a weak D match, TRBD1 (6 bases). With 1 base removed from V and 0 bases from J, the gap between germline ends came to 10 bases. This CDR3 is built from 17 residues. Germline CDR1 and CDR2: LGHNA and YNFKEQ. The CDR3 sequence is CASSQADRSSYNSPLHF. CDR3 bases: TGTGCCAGCAGCCAAGCTGACAGGAGCTCCTATAATTCACCCCTCCACTTT.

This rearrangement joins TRBV28 to TRBJ2-7, with D perhaps TRBD1 (6 bases). This CDR3 region has 16 residues. The V gene lost 6 bases and the J gene lost 7 bases, with 25 bases spanning the gap. Germline values: CDR1 MDHEN, CDR2 SYDVKM. In nucleotides, the CDR3 is TGTGCCAGCAGCTTAGAACCGGGACAACGGTCGAGGGAGCAGTACTTC. As protein: CASSLEPGQRSREQYF. The whole variable domain, remainder taken from reference TRBV28 and TRBJ2-7, is DVKVTQSSRYLVKRTGEKVFLECVQDMDHENMFWYRQDPGLGLRLIYFSYDVKMKEKGDIPEGYSVSREKKERFSLILESASTNQTSMYLCASSLEPGQRSREQYFGPGTRLTVT.

The V and J genes are TRBV7-2 and TRBJ2-2, with no clear D. V gave up 5 bases and J gave up 0 bases, with 13 bases separating them. Germline CDR1 and CDR2: SGHTA and FQGNSA. This CDR3 spans 16 amino acids. CDR3 region: CASSPTEFANTGELFF. The CDR3 DNA reads TGTGCCAGCAGCCCTACGGAGTTCGCGAACACCGGGGAGCTGTTTTTT.

The chain is built from TRBV5-1 and TRBJ1-1; D gene unclear. The CDR3 is made up of 14 amino acids. The V gene lost 4 bases and the J gene lost 7 bases, with 17 bases spanning the gap. Germline loops: CDR1 SGHRS, CDR2 YFSETQ. The CDR3 region has the DNA TGCGCCAGCAGCCCGAGTACGGGGTTGATTGAAGCTTTCTTT. It codes for CASSPSTGLIEAFF.

The J gene is TRBJ1-2, the V gene TRBV7-9, with D possibly TRBD1 on 6 matching bases. CDR1 SEHNR and CDR2 FQNEAQ come from the germline V gene (reference sequence). The CDR3 loop spans 15 amino acids. V shed 0 bases and J shed 8 bases, with 16 bases lying between them. The CDR3 coding sequence is TGTGCCAGCAGCTTAGCAGGCGGGGGCACCTTCGGCTACACCTTC. This encodes CASSLAGGGTFGYTF.

In the case of this clone: Other DNA sequences of this sample code for an identical CDR3. This CDR3 reads CASSPDGNYGYTF. In nucleotides, the CDR3 is TGTGCCAGCAGCCCCGACGGAAACTATGGCTACACCTTC. The chain recombines TRBV7-9 with TRBJ1-2; no clear D gene. In germline, CDR1 is SEHNR, CDR2 FQNEAQ (reference sequence). The CDR3 spans 13 residues. V shed 5 bases and J shed 2 bases, with 9 bases lying between them. The full variable domain, its missing parts supplied by reference TRBV7-9 and TRBJ1-2, is DTGVSQNPRHKITKRGQNVTFRCDPISEHNRLYWYRQTLGQGPEFLTYFQNEAQLEKSRLLSDRFSAERPKGSFSTLEIQRTEQGDSAMYLCASSPDGNYGYTFGSGTRLTVV.